This T cell receptor (beta chain) was captured by sequencing in a study of spatial heterogeneity in lung cancer. Overall study: There were roughly 72 donors, all of them untreated patients with early-stage non-small cell lung cancer. Sequencing was performed on follow-up PBMC samples when available, collected at a median of around two years after resection. Fewer alpha-chain than beta-chain sequences were consistently detected.

Time point here: blood at routine non-recurrence follow-up after resection. Sequencing of whole RNA from tumor, nontumor lung or frozen PBMC involved no sorting. This clonotype was detected a few times. TCR cDNA molecules were tagged individually, and each one carried a unique molecular identifier. TCRdb re-called the 5' RACE reads with MiXCR, one entry per CDR3 protein. The sample includes about 120,000 distinct CDR3 sequences, over 9% seen only once; the top ten take roughly 17%. The specimen comprised PBMCs, sampled at follow-up. This TCR was sampled from a male donor with early-stage non-small cell lung cancer.

This CDR3 reads CASSLEDWHSYEQYF. CDR3 in DNA: TGCGCCAGCAGCTTGGAAGACTGGCACTCCTACGAGCAGTACTTC. The chain carries TRBV5-1 and TRBJ2-7; D remains unclear. Germline CDR1 SGHRS, CDR2 YFSETQ. Trimming took 0 bases from V and 0 from J, leaving 10 bases between them. The CDR3 has 15 residues.